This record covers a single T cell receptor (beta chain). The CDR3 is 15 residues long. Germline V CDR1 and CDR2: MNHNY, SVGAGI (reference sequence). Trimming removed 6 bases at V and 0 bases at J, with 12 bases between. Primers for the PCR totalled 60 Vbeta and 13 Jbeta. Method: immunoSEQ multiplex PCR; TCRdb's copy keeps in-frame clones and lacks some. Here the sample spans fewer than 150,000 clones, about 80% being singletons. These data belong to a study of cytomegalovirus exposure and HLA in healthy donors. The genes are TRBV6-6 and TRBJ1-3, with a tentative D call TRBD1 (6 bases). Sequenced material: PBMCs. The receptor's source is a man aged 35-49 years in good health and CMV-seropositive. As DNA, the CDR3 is TGTGCCAGCAGCCTCGGACAGAGCTCTGGAAACACCATATATTTT. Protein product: CASSLGQSSGNTIYF.